The rows below give T cell receptor beta chains drawn from one sample of a study of OX40 agonist ivuxolimab in advanced cancers. TCRdb's table, derived via immunoSEQ multiplex PCR, lists solely in-frame clones and lacks some. The data contain tens of thousands of clones, about 88% of them singletons. The sequencing here drew on CD4+ or CD8+ T cells sorted from blood, taken in a trial of the OX40 agonist ivuxolimab. The source of these receptors is an adult with an advanced solid tumor such as melanoma, head and neck, liver or kidney cancer. CDR3s include the opening cysteine and the closing phenylalanine or tryptophan. Each record gives: J gene, clone size, D gene, CDR3 length, V gene, CDR3 DNA, CDR3 protein. A D gene is named only where the DNA matches it firmly. Size values are once, few and many counts, or a class for expanded clones, and some rows have none.

j_call: TRBJ1-2; clone_size: .; d_call: .; cdr3_length: 15; v_call: TRBV6-1; cdr3_nt: TGTGCCAGCAGTCCTGATTGGGGACGCGAGGGGAGCTACACCTTC; cdr3_aa: CASSPDWGREGSYTF
j_call: TRBJ2-1; clone_size: .; d_call: TRBD1; cdr3_length: 13; v_call: TRBV10-3; cdr3_nt: TGTGCCATCAGGGGGACAGAATTCAATGAGCAGTTCTTC; cdr3_aa: CAIRGTEFNEQFF
j_call: TRBJ1-2; clone_size: .; d_call: TRBD1; cdr3_length: 16; v_call: TRBV29-1; cdr3_nt: TGCAGCGTTGAAGGGCTAACAACAGGGGCCGGCTATGGCTACACCTTC; cdr3_aa: CSVEGLTTGAGYGYTF
j_call: TRBJ2-5; clone_size: .; d_call: .; cdr3_length: 14; v_call: TRBV7-8; cdr3_nt: TGTGCCAGCAGCTTAGGCAGGGGCCAAGAGACCCAGTACTTC; cdr3_aa: CASSLGRGQETQYF
j_call: TRBJ2-3; clone_size: .; d_call: TRBD2; cdr3_length: 15; v_call: TRBV10-2; cdr3_nt: TGCGCCAGCAGGGCGAGACTAGCGGGACCAGATACGCAGTATTTT; cdr3_aa: CASRARLAGPDTQYF
j_call: TRBJ2-1; clone_size: .; d_call: .; cdr3_length: 12; v_call: TRBV15; cdr3_nt: TGTGCCACCAGCAGCGATATACGTGAGCAGTTCTTC; cdr3_aa: CATSSDIREQFF
j_call: TRBJ1-2; clone_size: .; d_call: .; cdr3_length: 13; v_call: TRBV5-1; cdr3_nt: TGCGCCAGCAGTCCGGACTTGCCTCGTGGCTACACCTTC; cdr3_aa: CASSPDLPRGYTF
j_call: TRBJ2-1; clone_size: .; d_call: TRBD2; cdr3_length: 15; v_call: TRBV7-9; cdr3_nt: TGTGCCAGCAGCTTCGATAGCGGGGCCTACAATGAGCAGTTCTTC; cdr3_aa: CASSFDSGAYNEQFF
j_call: TRBJ1-1; clone_size: .; d_call: TRBD1; cdr3_length: 16; v_call: TRBV27; cdr3_nt: TGTGCCAACAGGGGGGCCGCCAGTTTTGGGAACACTGAAGCTTTCTTT; cdr3_aa: CANRGAASFGNTEAFF
j_call: TRBJ1-2; clone_size: .; d_call: .; cdr3_length: 14; v_call: TRBV6-6; cdr3_nt: TGTGCCAGCAGTTCGAATCCTCCTAACTATGGCTACACCTTC; cdr3_aa: CASSSNPPNYGYTF
j_call: TRBJ1-4; clone_size: .; d_call: .; cdr3_length: 11; v_call: TRBV6-6; cdr3_nt: TGTGCCAGCAGGGGTAATGAAAAACTGTTTTTT; cdr3_aa: CASRGNEKLFF
j_call: TRBJ2-7; clone_size: once; d_call: .; cdr3_length: 14; v_call: TRBV2; cdr3_nt: TGTGCCAGCACGGGTCTTGATGCCTCCTACGAGCAGTACTTC; cdr3_aa: CASTGLDASYEQYF
j_call: TRBJ2-7; clone_size: .; d_call: TRBD2; cdr3_length: 17; v_call: TRBV4-2; cdr3_nt: TGTGCCAGCAGCTCTCAACGCGGGACTAGCGGGAGAAGCGAGCAGTACTTC; cdr3_aa: CASSSQRGTSGRSEQYF
j_call: TRBJ1-2; clone_size: .; d_call: .; cdr3_length: 14; v_call: TRBV29-1; cdr3_nt: TGCAGCGTTGAGGGGCGGGGAATCAACTATGGCTACACCTTC; cdr3_aa: CSVEGRGINYGYTF